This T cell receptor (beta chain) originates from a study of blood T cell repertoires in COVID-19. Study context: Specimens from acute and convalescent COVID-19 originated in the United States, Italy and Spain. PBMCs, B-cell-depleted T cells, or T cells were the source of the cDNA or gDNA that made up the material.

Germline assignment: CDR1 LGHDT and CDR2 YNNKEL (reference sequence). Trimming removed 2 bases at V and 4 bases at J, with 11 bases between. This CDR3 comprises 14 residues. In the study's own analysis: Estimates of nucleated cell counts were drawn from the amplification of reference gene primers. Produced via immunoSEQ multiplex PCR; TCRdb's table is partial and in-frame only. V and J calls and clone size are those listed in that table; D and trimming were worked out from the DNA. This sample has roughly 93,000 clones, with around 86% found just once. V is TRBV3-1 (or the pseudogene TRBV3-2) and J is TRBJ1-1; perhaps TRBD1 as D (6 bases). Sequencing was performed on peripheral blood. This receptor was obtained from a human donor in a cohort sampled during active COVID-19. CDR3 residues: CASSQLGDTTEAFF. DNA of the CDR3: TGTGCCAGCAGCCAATTGGGGGACACCACTGAAGCTTTCTTT.